This is a list of T cell receptor beta chains from one sample in a study of blood T cell repertoires in COVID-19. Repertoires were generated with immunoSEQ multiplex PCR, while TCRdb's copy carries only in-frame clones and drops some. Among fewer than 150,000 clones listed, 70% to 85% were seen once. Sequenced material: peripheral blood. All receptors come from a human donor with acute or convalescent COVID-19. The donor label of this sample is uncertain. The CDR3 runs from the conserved cysteine through the conserved F or W. D genes are given only for firm matches. A clone size is listed for some rows: how often the clone was seen (once, few, many), or a class if it is expanded.

V gene	clone size	D gene	J gene	CDR3 protein	CDR3 DNA
TRBV7-2	-	-	TRBJ1-6	CASSFGGGSPLHF	TGTGCCAGCAGCTTCGGGGGGGGGTCACCCCTCCACTTT
TRBV11-2	-	-	TRBJ1-1	CASSLDTGRAEAFF	TGTGCCAGCAGCTTAGATACAGGGCGGGCTGAAGCTTTCTTT
TRBV2	few	TRBD1	TRBJ1-1	CASTQGENTEAFF	TGTGCCAGCACCCAGGGGGAAAACACTGAAGCTTTCTTT
TRBV7-8	-	-	TRBJ2-2	CASIPLGTGELFF	TGTGCCAGCATCCCCCTCGGGACCGGGGAGCTGTTTTTT
TRBV7-8	-	TRBD1	TRBJ1-2	CASSVGTANYGYTF	TGTGCCAGCAGCGTTGGGACAGCTAACTATGGCTACACCTTC
TRBV7-9	-	TRBD1	TRBJ1-1	CASSQQGWVDTEAFF	TGTGCCAGCAGCCAACAGGGGTGGGTCGACACTGAAGCTTTCTTT
TRBV24-1	-	TRBD1	TRBJ2-2	CATSDITGGPNTGELFF	TGTGCCACCAGTGATATTACAGGGGGCCCTAACACCGGGGAGCTGTTTTTT
TRBV7-2	few	TRBD2	TRBJ2-5	CASSFSSGGETQYF	TGTGCCAGCAGCTTTTCTAGCGGAGGGGAGACCCAGTACTTC
TRBV27	-	TRBD2	TRBJ2-5	CASSFLAGGLGETQYF	TGTGCCAGCAGTTTCCTCGCGGGGGGGCTGGGAGAGACCCAGTACTTC
TRBV30	-	-	TRBJ2-3	CAWSTGGVVGDTQYF	TGTGCCTGGAGTACTGGAGGGGTGGTGGGAGATACGCAGTATTTT
TRBV24-1	once	-	TRBJ2-3	CATSDFSSTDTQYF	TGTGCCACCAGTGATTTTTCTAGCACAGATACGCAGTATTTT
TRBV3-1/TRBV3-2	few	TRBD1	TRBJ1-1	CASSYRTGMNTEAFF	TGTGCCAGCAGCTATAGGACAGGGATGAACACTGAAGCTTTCTTT
TRBV6-5	-	TRBD1	TRBJ2-1	CASSYSGGYYNEQFF	TGTGCCAGCAGTTACTCAGGGGGCTACTACAATGAGCAGTTCTTC
TRBV28	once	TRBD2	TRBJ2-1	CASSLSGGVYNEQFF	TGTGCCAGCAGTTTAAGCGGGGGAGTCTACAATGAGCAGTTCTTC
TRBV2	-	-	TRBJ1-5	CASSVGENQPQHF	TGTGCCAGCAGTGTCGGGGAGAATCAGCCCCAGCATTTT
TRBV5-4	-	-	TRBJ2-5	CASSGRSAGETQYF	TGTGCCAGCAGCGGTCGGTCGGCAGGAGAGACCCAGTACTTC
TRBV5-6	-	-	TRBJ1-2	CASSRAGAYGYTF	TGTGCCAGCAGCAGGGCAGGGGCATATGGCTACACCTTC
TRBV6-5	-	-	TRBJ1-1	CASRDDRDAPEAFF	TGTGCCAGCAGGGACGACAGAGACGCACCCGAAGCTTTCTTT
TRBV3-1/TRBV3-2	-	-	TRBJ2-7	CASSHGLNTYEQYF	TGTGCCAGCAGCCACGGACTGAACACCTACGAGCAGTACTTC
TRBV7-7	-	TRBD1	TRBJ2-6	CASSPMGQGIGANVLTF	TGTGCCAGCAGCCCCATGGGACAGGGGATCGGGGCCAACGTCCTGACTTTC
TRBV5-6	-	-	TRBJ2-7	CASSLYGTYEQYF	TGTGCCAGCAGCTTGTACGGGACCTACGAGCAGTACTTC
TRBV19	-	-	TRBJ1-4	CASSRSTGSANEKLFF	TGTGCCAGTAGTAGATCAACAGGGAGCGCTAATGAAAAACTGTTTTTT
TRBV29-1	-	TRBD1	TRBJ1-6	CSVQTGLDSPLHF	TGCAGCGTTCAGACAGGGTTGGATTCACCCCTCCACTTT
TRBV7-9	-	-	TRBJ1-6	CASSRQGDNSPLHF	TGTGCCAGCAGCCGGCAAGGGGATAATTCACCCCTCCACTTT
TRBV18	-	-	TRBJ1-5	CASSREHSNQPQHF	TGTGCCAGCTCGAGGGAGCATAGCAATCAGCCCCAGCATTTT
TRBV11-2	-	TRBD2	TRBJ2-3	CASSLSGDSTDTQYF	TGTGCCAGCAGCCTCAGCGGGGACAGCACAGATACGCAGTATTTT
TRBV9	-	-	TRBJ2-1	CASSASGTTSYNEQFF	TGTGCCAGCAGCGCGTCCGGGACAACATCCTACAATGAGCAGTTCTTC
TRBV7-2	-	TRBD1	TRBJ1-1	CASSPGTGVWGTEAFF	TGTGCCAGCAGCCCTGGGACAGGGGTTTGGGGTACTGAAGCTTTCTTT
TRBV28	-	-	TRBJ2-7	CASSEVRYEQYF	TGTGCCAGCAGCGAGGTGAGGTACGAGCAGTACTTC
TRBV6-5	once	-	TRBJ1-4	CASSLPPGATNEKLFF	TGTGCCAGCAGTTTACCCCCGGGAGCAACTAATGAAAAACTGTTTTTT
TRBV10-3	-	-	TRBJ1-3	CAISEGAPGHSGNTVYF	TGTGCCATCAGTGAGGGGGCCCCGGGACATTCTGGAAACACCGTATATTTT
TRBV7-6	few	-	TRBJ1-1	CASSLSVNTEAFF	TGTGCCAGCAGCTTATCGGTGAACACTGAAGCTTTCTTT
TRBV18	once	-	TRBJ1-4	CASSHEIVDSPNEKLFF	TGTGCCAGCTCACACGAAATTGTAGACAGTCCTAATGAAAAACTGTTTTTT
TRBV9	-	-	TRBJ1-1	CASSVSWATEAFF	TGTGCCAGCAGCGTTTCGTGGGCCACTGAAGCTTTCTTT
TRBV3-1/TRBV3-2	-	TRBD1	TRBJ1-6	CASSRDRGGNSPLHF	TGTGCCAGCAGCCGTGACAGGGGGGGTAATTCACCCCTCCACTTT
TRBV6-2/TRBV6-3	-	-	TRBJ2-5	CASSYGGVGETQYF	TGTGCCAGCAGTTACGGCGGGGTCGGGGAGACCCAGTACTTC
TRBV6-5	-	TRBD1	TRBJ1-4	CASSYLRTGVEKLFF	TGTGCCAGCAGTTACCTTCGGACAGGGGTTGAAAAACTGTTTTTT
TRBV4-1	-	-	TRBJ2-7	CASSHAGVSYEQYF	TGCGCCAGCAGCCACGCAGGGGTCTCCTACGAGCAGTACTTC
TRBV7-2	once	-	TRBJ1-1	CASSPAQHTEAFF	TGTGCCAGCAGCCCCGCGCAACACACTGAAGCTTTCTTT
TRBV10-3	once	-	TRBJ2-2	CATKGEVTAGELFF	TGTGCCACCAAAGGGGAGGTTACTGCCGGGGAGCTGTTTTTT
TRBV7-2	once	TRBD1	TRBJ1-4	CASRQGQGSSLSEKLFF	TGTGCCAGCAGGCAAGGACAGGGTTCGAGTTTGAGTGAAAAACTGTTTTTT